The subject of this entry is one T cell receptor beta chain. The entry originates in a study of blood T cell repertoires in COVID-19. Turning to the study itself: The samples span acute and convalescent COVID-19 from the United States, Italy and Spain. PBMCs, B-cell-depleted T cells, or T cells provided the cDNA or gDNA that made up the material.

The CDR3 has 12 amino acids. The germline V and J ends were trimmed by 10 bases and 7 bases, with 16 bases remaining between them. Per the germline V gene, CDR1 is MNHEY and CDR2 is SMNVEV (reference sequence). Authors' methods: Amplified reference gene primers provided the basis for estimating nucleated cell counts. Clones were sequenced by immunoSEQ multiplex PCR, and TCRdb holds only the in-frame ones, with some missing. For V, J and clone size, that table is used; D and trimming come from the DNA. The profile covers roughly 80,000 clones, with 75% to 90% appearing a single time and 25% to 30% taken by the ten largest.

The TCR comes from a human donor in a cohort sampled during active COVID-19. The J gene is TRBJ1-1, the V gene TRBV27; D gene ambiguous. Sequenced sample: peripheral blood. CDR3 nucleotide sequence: TGTGCCACCCTGCGGTCGGAGGGTGAAGCTTTCTTT. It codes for CATLRSEGEAFF.